The T cell receptor beta chain under discussion was sequenced for a study of T cell responses to AZD1222 COVID-19 vaccine. At the level of the study: The analysis combined second doses at about 4 or about 12 weeks. Whole-study results and caveats: Spike-specific TCR breadth and depth went up after people got two AZD1222 doses.

A word on this clone: The antigen remains undetermined.

The trim removed 7 bases at V and 6 bases at J, leaving 11 bases unmatched. The CDR3 extends over 14 amino acids. Germline V gene sequence: CDR1 MNHEY, CDR2 SVGAGI. Libraries were prepared by immunoSEQ multiplex PCR; TCRdb keeps only in-frame clonotypes and omits some of them. This repertoire shows fewer than 120,000 clones, approximately 90% found once; its top ten account for over 6.5%. This receptor was identified in an adult in good health. This sample comprised peripheral blood, obtained on day 0 of AZD1222 vaccination. The chain uses TRBV6-5 and TRBJ2-7; 8 bases fit TRBD2. Here the CDR3 DNA reads TGTGCCAGCATGGCATTCGGGGGGGTTGGCGAGCAGTACTTC. This translates into CASMAFGGVGEQYF.